This passage covers 17 T cell receptor beta chains from one sample sequenced in a study of T cell repertoires in cytomegalovirus infection. TCRdb reprocessed the reads with MiXCR, giving one entry per CDR3 protein. Among about 830,000 distinct CDR3 sequences listed, about 31% were seen once. No antigen is known for these receptors. The sample consisted of cultured CD8+ T cells from PBMCs, taken from culture after CMV antigen stimulation. The receptors originated from a human donor in good health (CMV status not recorded). Some clones in this sample may be carry-over from other donors' samples.

CDR3 sequence: CASRLAGALSYNEQFF. The CDR3 DNA sequence: TGTGCCAGCAGACTAGCGGGGGCCCTCTCCTACAATGAGCAGTTCTTC. The chain has TRBV28 and TRBJ2-1; TRBD2 agrees at 11 bases. CDR3 length: 16 amino acids. V lost 6 bases and J lost 0; bases outside the gene matches: 4. Germline V gene lookup returns CDR1 MDHEN and CDR2 SYDVKM.

The chain uses TRBV7-9 and TRBJ1-2; D is uncertain. The CDR3 has 15 residues. Looked up from germline, CDR1 is SEHNR and CDR2 is FQNEAQ (reference sequence). Trimming removed 1 base at V and 4 bases at J, with 13 bases between. CDR3 coding DNA: TGTGCCAGCAGCTTAGATCCCCTGGGAAGCTATGGCTACACCTTC. This codes for CASSLDPLGSYGYTF.

This clonotype was counted at least ten times. Written as DNA, the CDR3 is TGTGCCAGCAGTTACAGGGGATTGGGGCAGCCCCAGCATTTT. Its protein is CASSYRGLGQPQHF. The V and J genes are TRBV12-3 or TRBV12-4 and TRBJ1-5; TRBD1 agrees at 7 bases. The CDR3 length is 14 residues. The junction had 7 bases not matched to a gene; V was cut back by 4 bases and J by 7 bases.

V and J are TRBV7-1 and TRBJ1-1; no definite D call. TRBV7-1 is known as an ORF, though its function is uncertain. V was cut by 4 bases and J by 0 bases, with 9 bases left in between. The CDR3 consists of 14 residues. The CDR3 reads CASSYTNLNTEAFF. The CDR3 nucleotides read TGTGCCAGCAGCTATACAAATTTGAACACTGAAGCTTTCTTT.

This chain connects TRBV5-1 to TRBJ1-2; 7 bases fit TRBD1. Germline CDR1 SGHRS, CDR2 YFSETQ. Trimming cost V 2 bases and J 7 bases; bases outside gene matches: 2. The CDR3 sequence is 12 residues long. The CDR3 sequence is CASSFGTAGYTF. DNA of the CDR3: TGCGCCAGCAGCTTCGGGACAGCTGGCTACACCTTC.

V usage is TRBV7-8 and J usage is TRBJ2-3; D is unclear. Deletions cut 2 bases from V and 4 bases from J, with 7 bases between. Germline CDR1 reads SGHVS; CDR2 reads FQNEAQ. The CDR3 has 13 residues. CDR3 DNA sequence: TGTGCCAGCAGCTTATGGCCGGCAGATACGCAGTATTTT. Amino acids: CASSLWPADTQYF.

In its sample, this clonotype was seen many times. This chain connects TRBV7-2 to TRBJ2-4; 9 nucleotides match TRBD1. Per the germline V gene, CDR1 is SGHTA and CDR2 is FQGNSA. This CDR3 contains 15 residues. With V trimmed by 2 bases and J by 5 bases, 4 bases remained unmatched. Written as DNA, the CDR3 is TGTGCCAGCAGCTTAAACAGGGGGCACGAAAACATTCAGTACTTC. The encoded protein is CASSLNRGHENIQYF.

This clonotype turned up a few times. This chain uses TRBV6-5 with TRBJ2-3; D unclear. CDR1 and CDR2 (germline): MNHEY, SVGAGI. This CDR3 has 13 amino acids. The ends were cut back, 4 bases at V and 3 bases at J, with 8 bases in the middle. The CDR3 sequence: CASSSQVTDTQYF. CDR3 DNA sequence: TGTGCCAGCAGTTCTCAGGTGACAGATACGCAGTATTTT.

This clonotype has only a few counts. The chain uses TRBV4-1 and TRBJ2-3; 9 bases are a match to TRBD2. Germline values: CDR1 MGHRA, CDR2 YSYEKL. Trimming removed 1 base from V and 2 bases from J; junction bases left unmatched: 25. The CDR3 runs to 23 residues. The CDR3 spells CASSQVLPRQGLATLYYTDTQYF. CDR3 nucleotides: TGCGCCAGCAGCCAAGTCCTCCCTCGCCAGGGACTAGCCACCCTCTATTACACAGATACGCAGTATTTT.

This clonotype was observed a few times. The chain has TRBV6-5 and TRBJ2-5; D gene unclear. The germline gives CDR1 MNHEY, CDR2 SVGAGI. V shed 7 bases and J shed 5 bases, with 11 bases lying between them. CDR3 length equals 12 residues. The CDR3 DNA is TGTGCCAGCACGGATCTCGATGAGACCCAGTACTTC. Residues: CASTDLDETQYF.

The V and J genes are TRBV12-3 or TRBV12-4 and TRBJ1-6; D gene ambiguous. The CDR3 spans 14 residues. Trimming pared 4 bases from V and 6 bases from J, leaving 10 bases between. The CDR3 DNA follows: TGTGCCAGCAGTTCGGAGTTAACTAATTCACCCCTCCACTTT. Translated, it gives CASSSELTNSPLHF.

On this clonotype itself: The junction departs from the called germline gene at one end, perhaps through a read error. The J gene is TRBJ1-3, the V gene TRBV2; maybe TRBD1 (5 bases). Germline V lookup: CDR1 SNHLY, CDR2 FYNNEI. The CDR3 loop spans 19 amino acids. CDR3 loop: CAGSELRGQGFGVGNTIYF. CDR3 nucleotides: TGTGCCGGCAGTGAACTCCGGGGTCAGGGCTTCGGAGTTGGAAACACCATATATTTT.

J is TRBJ2-5 and V is TRBV15, with TRBD2 matching 9 bases. The CDR3 is made up of 16 amino acids. The V gene's germline CDR1 is LNHNV and CDR2 YYDKDF (reference sequence). J gave up 1 base and V 5 bases, and 8 bases lay outside the gene matches. CDR3 coding DNA: TGTGCCACCAGCCGCCCCCCTAGCGGGGTCCAAGAGACCCAGTACTTC. This sequence encodes CATSRPPSGVQETQYF.

The count of this clonotype is one. The rearrangement joins TRBV6-5 to TRBJ2-7; TRBD2 matches 7 bases. Germline assignment: CDR1 MNHEY and CDR2 SVGAGI. CDR3 length: 11 residues. The V segment lost 7 bases and the J segment 6 bases; nucleotides outside the gene matches: 3. The CDR3 sequence: CASTWGGEQYF. The CDR3 nucleotides read TGTGCCAGCACCTGGGGGGGCGAGCAGTACTTC.

A word on this clonotype: A much larger clone lies one base from this, so it may be a read error. The rearrangement uses TRBV7-9 and TRBJ1-5; D ambiguous. The V and J ends lost 5 bases and 3 bases respectively, with 5 bases between them. The CDR3 extends over 12 amino acids. Germline values: CDR1 SEHNR, CDR2 FQNEAQ (reference sequence). The CDR3: CASSHDNQPQHF. DNA of the CDR3: TGTGCCAGCAGCCACGACAATCAGCCCCAGCATTTT.

This rearrangement joins TRBV6-6 to TRBJ1-4; D ambiguous. CDR3 length: 16 residues. The V end was cut by 6 bases, the J end by 0 bases, with 14 bases between. Germline CDR1 and CDR2: MNHNY and SVGAGI (reference sequence). The CDR3 is CASSREPTSTNEKLFF. The CDR3, as DNA: TGTGCCAGCAGCCGCGAACCGACATCAACTAATGAAAAACTGTTTTTT.

This chain uses TRBV19 with TRBJ2-1; 8 nucleotides agree with TRBD2. In germline, CDR1 is LNHDA, CDR2 SQIVND (reference sequence). CDR3 size: 18 residues. The J segment lost 4 bases and the V segment lost 7 bases, leaving 18 bases of the junction unmatched. CDR3 in amino acids: CASIPRGGSLLYYNEQFF. CDR3 nucleotide sequence: TGTGCCAGTATTCCTCGGGGGGGCTCATTACTTTATTACAATGAGCAGTTCTTC. Variable domain in full (rest from reference TRBV19 and TRBJ2-1): DGGITQSPKYLFRKEGQNVTLSCEQNLNHDAMYWYRQDPGQGLRLIYYSQIVNDFQKGDIAEGYSVSREKKESFPLTVTSAQKNPTAFYLCASIPRGGSLLYYNEQFFGPGTRLTVL.